A single T cell receptor (beta chain) is shown here with its context. Antigen unknown. From the RT-PCR reads, TCRdb called clonotypes with MiXCR, one entry per CDR3 protein. The sample carries almost 9,000 distinct CDR3 sequences, approximately 88% recorded once. The sample is drawn from a study of yellow fever vaccine responses in identical twins. Findings and limits, study-wide: Twins reportedly appeared to share part of their vaccine T cell response while keeping part individual.

CDR3 size: 12 residues. Trimming pared 8 bases from V and 8 bases from J, leaving 13 bases between. Germline lookup yields CDR1 SNHLY and CDR2 FYNNEI. The TCR comes from a woman aged 18 to 35 who received the yellow fever vaccine. The specimen comprised T cells from blood (PBMCs), unsorted or a sorted subset (not recorded which), sampled before or after yellow fever vaccination (not recorded which). The chain combines TRBV2 with TRBJ2-1; D is uncertain. The CDR3 region is CASVRSWDEQFF. CDR3 DNA sequence: TGTGCCAGCGTCCGAAGCTGGGATGAGCAGTTCTTC.